This T cell receptor (beta chain) is from a study of cytomegalovirus exposure and HLA in healthy donors (dated by TCRdb to the late 2010s). Background for the entire study: In an earlier analysis of roughly 500 of the donors, approximately 260 Gb of sequence data and some 120 million unique TCR beta sequences from 150 million to 200 million T cells were reported. The study profiled the T cell repertoires of some 610 subjects by immunosequencing and related them to cytomegalovirus serostatus. In a later genetic analysis, genome-wide SNP genotypes for about three fifths of the 666 donors were used, and that subset was treated as a discovery cohort. Rather than drawing on any new phenotypic data, the later analysis identified candidate immune exposures from TCR beta sequences and the way those sequences occurred across donors. The study aimed to test whether cataloging public T cell receptors could reveal signatures of past pathogen exposure. The number of donors typed differed by locus, with 629-630 for A, B, C, DRB1 and DQB1, around 500 for DQA1, some 570 for DPA1, and around 460 for DPB1. Alongside the repertoire data, information on donor age, sex, ethnicity and CMV serostatus was compiled. Roughly 5 DR-DQ haplotypes were handled as single units for association and clustering, since linkage in the cohort was strong. All discovery cohort repertoires had been generated on a single sequencing platform. A later analysis re-examined previously published TCR beta repertoires from 610 or so donors and added high-resolution HLA genotyping to investigate patterns of TCR occurrence. HLA typing included class I and class II loci at four-digit resolution. Of the roughly 400 genotyped donors, about 80% fell in the genetic ancestry cluster associated with self-reported Caucasian donors. In addition to the first cohort of 650 to 800 subjects, a separate validation cohort of approximately 110 different subjects was used. Among about 370 genotyped donors of the cohort, an average of around 220,000 unique TCR beta nucleotide sequences was sequenced per donor, of which roughly 17% were non-productive. An earlier analysis of some 500 of the donors used high-throughput TCR beta sequencing to judge whether each TCR beta V gene segment behaved as functional or pseudogenic. To predict cytomegalovirus infection status, the study brought together high-throughput TCR immunosequencing, statistical association of individual TCRs with disease status, and machine learning. An early release covering more than 500 HLA-typed donors comprised approximately 290 gigabases of sequencing data and approximately 80 million unique TCR sequences.

The cohort was made up of approximately 700 healthy bone marrow donors. All cohort members were sampled while nominally healthy, although unrecorded immune exposures were likely present. The donor was CMV seropositive and was included in the group of some 290 seropositive cohort members. A peripheral blood sample was provided by each donor, and peripheral blood mononuclear cells were used for TCR beta sequencing. The Qiagen DNeasy Blood Extraction Kit was used to extract genomic DNA from the blood cell samples. Points the paper makes about the study in general: In vitro tests confirmed that a few of the cytomegalovirus-associated TCR beta chains recognize cytomegalovirus antigens. The classifier was reported to diagnose cytomegalovirus status with high specificity and sensitivity in both the original cohort and the validation cohort. Correlated functional status among segregating V segments might be attributable to linkage disequilibrium, but an unknown experimental factor could not be ruled out. According to a later analysis, most CMV-associated TCR beta chains appeared to be HLA-restricted, and the HLA associations seemed to be driven largely by CMV exposure. Specific HLA alleles were associated with around 18,000 TCR beta sequences at a false discovery rate of 0.05 in a later analysis. In a later genetic analysis, fewer N-insertions in productive TCRs were reported among donors in an Asian-associated ancestry cluster than the approximately 630-donor mean. A later genetic analysis associated a missense DCLRE1C variant with V-gene and J-gene trimming of TCR beta chains, and an independent cohort replicated the association. According to a later analysis, parvovirus B19, influenza, CMV and Epstein-Barr virus appeared linked to several top co-occurrence clusters. Roughly uniform sequencing depth across donors was assumed in presence/absence analyses, although this assumption may not hold. In this cohort, only TCR beta chains were sequenced, and detectable features were limited by the absence of alpha or paired-chain data. In an earlier analysis of 587 of the donors, most TCR beta V segments appeared in productive rearrangements about 87% or about 30% of the time, broadly matching IMGT annotations. When HLA alleles, especially DR and DQ, strongly co-occurred, TCR associations were difficult to assign to individual alleles. HLA typing was unavailable for some donors at each locus, so association tests used only the typed subset. Because counts were too low, approximately 15 rarely observed V segments, including chromosome 9 orphons, were excluded from the earlier analysis of about 500 of the donors. Immune exposure information for the cohort was limited to CMV serostatus. A further reported finding was that TCR beta sequences accurately predicted the HLA-A and HLA-B alleles for most subjects in the first cohort. In a later analysis, TCR association rates were found to vary across HLA loci, with the most associated TCRs seen for DRB1 alleles and the fewest for HLA-C alleles. A group of highly shared sequence variants was considered likely to be a technical artifact of the sequencing pipeline. According to the authors, the approach could potentially be generalized to other disease states and immunological phenotypes. Across donors, most TCR sequences were observed very rarely, whereas some public TCRs were present in many individuals. A later analysis found that HLA-associated TCR beta chains were more clonally expanded and had lower generation probabilities than equally common non-associated chains. The 87-base-pair reads could not distinguish some IMGT-functional V segments, including TRBV6-2 and TRBV6-3, so those segments were excluded. A total of around 150 TCR beta chains were listed by the study as associated with cytomegalovirus.

Library preparation employed the immunoSEQ multiplex PCR assay. For the multiplex PCR, a mixture combining 60 forward primers for TCR Vbeta segments and 13 reverse primers for TCR Jbeta segments was used. A multiplex PCR assay on genomic DNA amplified the CDR3 region of rearranged TCR beta genes. The amplified TCR beta libraries were sequenced on the Illumina HiSeq System as 87-base-pair reads. Per the original workflow: A later analysis counted some 74 million unique TCR beta chains across the 700 or so repertoires, and roughly 10 million of these chains were shared by at least two donors. A nearest-neighbor algorithm error-corrected the raw reads and collapsed the reads into unique sequences, merging closely related sequences to remove PCR and sequencing errors. CDR3 sequences were aligned to IMGT reference sequences to assign V, D and J gene segments. Each retained sequence needed at least a six-nucleotide match to both a V gene segment and a J gene segment. A rearrangement was called productive if the CDR3 had no stop codons and remained in frame with V and J, and every other rearrangement was called non-productive. CDR3 was defined according to IMGT convention as the region running from the second conserved V-encoded cysteine to the conserved J-encoded phenylalanine. The earlier analysis of about 560 of the donors excluded any sequence lacking an unambiguous match to a single V gene segment. An earlier analysis of 587 of the donors called V segments functional above 56.7% productive rearrangements and segregating when the between-donor standard deviation exceeded 5%. A statistical classification framework was built for diagnosing cytomegalovirus status from the catalog of TCR beta chain sequences. In a later analysis, V and J genes were assigned by comparing TCR nucleotide sequences against IMGT/GENE-DB human TR gene sequences. In a later analysis, CDR3 sequences and most-parsimonious VDJ recombination scenarios were assigned using the TCRdist pipeline. In a later analysis, each TCR beta chain was defined by its CDR3 amino acid sequence together with its V-gene family, and reads without a unique V-gene family were excluded. In a later analysis, fewer than 650 highly shared, low-generation-probability nucleotide sequences were removed to address suspected cross-contamination and a sequencing artifact. For each public chain, a later analysis derived a clonal expansion index from normalized ranks of inferred template counts within each repertoire. In a later analysis, generation probabilities were computed with a VDJ recombination model fitted to out-of-frame rearrangements, and the resulting probabilities were checked against IGoR. In a later analysis, hypergeometric tests were used to score TCR-TCR, TCR-HLA and TCR-CMV co-occurrence, with a repertoire-size bias correction applied to TCR pairs. To estimate false discovery rates, a later analysis permuted the HLA or CMV assignments 20 times. A later analysis grouped co-occurring TCRs with DBSCAN, adding TCRdist sequence similarity when clustering within HLA-allele-positive subsets. Repertoires with fewer than 30,000 or more than 120,000 public chains, plus five repertoires with anomalous nucleotide sharing, were excluded from co-occurrence clustering. Drawn from immuneACCESS, this table holds only the in-frame rearrangements with V and J called that TCRdb kept. Clones are partly lost; checked studies trace under half to an unresolved V gene and leave the rest unexplained. D and trimming come from the DNA, and the V and J calls and clone size come from that table. Here the sample has 150,000 to 200,000 clones; 65% to 85% occur a single time. The ten largest make up under 9% of the sample.

Its CDR3 holds 15 amino acids, cysteine through phenylalanine. The entry retains the CDR3 DNA only, 45 bases that are in frame from base 1. V was cut back by 1 base and J by 4 bases, leaving a gap of 13 bases between them. The germline V gene encodes CDR1 SEHNR and CDR2 FQNEAQ (reference sequence). This clone was detected only once. The antigen it binds to is not known. No base-level quality is on record; no much larger clone is a single base apart. The source material was PBMCs. Here the chain combines TRBV7-9 and TRBJ1-2; possibly the D gene is TRBD1, per 5 matching bases. The clonotype was recovered from a woman in her thirties or forties in good health and CMV-seropositive. Here is the DNA: TGTGCCAGCAGCTTAGTTGTTCGGGGGAGCTATGGCTACACCTTC. This yields the protein CASSLVVRGSYGYTF.